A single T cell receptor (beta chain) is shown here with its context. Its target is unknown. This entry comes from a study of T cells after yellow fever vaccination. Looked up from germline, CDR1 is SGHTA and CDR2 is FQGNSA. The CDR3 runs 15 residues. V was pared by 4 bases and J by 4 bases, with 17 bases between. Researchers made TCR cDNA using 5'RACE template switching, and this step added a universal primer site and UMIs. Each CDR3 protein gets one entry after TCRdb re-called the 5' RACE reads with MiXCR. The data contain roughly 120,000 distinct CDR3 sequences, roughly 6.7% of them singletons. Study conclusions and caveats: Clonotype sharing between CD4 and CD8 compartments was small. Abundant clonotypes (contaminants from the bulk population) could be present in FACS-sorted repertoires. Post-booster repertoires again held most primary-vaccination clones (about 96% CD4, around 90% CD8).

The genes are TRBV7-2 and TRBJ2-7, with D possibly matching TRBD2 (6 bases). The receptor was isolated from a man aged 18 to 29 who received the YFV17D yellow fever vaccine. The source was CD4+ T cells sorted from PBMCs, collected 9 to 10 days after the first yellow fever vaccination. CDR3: CASSSPGTAEYEQYV. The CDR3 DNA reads TGTGCCAGCAGCTCGCCCGGGACTGCCGAATACGAGCAGTACGTC.